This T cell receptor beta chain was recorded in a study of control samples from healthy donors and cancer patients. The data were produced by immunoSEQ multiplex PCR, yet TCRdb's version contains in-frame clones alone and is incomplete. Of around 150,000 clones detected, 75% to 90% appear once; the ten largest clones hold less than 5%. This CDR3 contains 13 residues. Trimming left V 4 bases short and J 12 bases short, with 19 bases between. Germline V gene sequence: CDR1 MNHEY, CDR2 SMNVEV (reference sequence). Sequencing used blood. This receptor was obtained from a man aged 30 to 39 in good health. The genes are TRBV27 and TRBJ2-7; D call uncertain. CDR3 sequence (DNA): TGTGCCAGCAGTTACCCCGGAAGATCGAGGTTGTACTTC. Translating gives CASSYPGRSRLYF.